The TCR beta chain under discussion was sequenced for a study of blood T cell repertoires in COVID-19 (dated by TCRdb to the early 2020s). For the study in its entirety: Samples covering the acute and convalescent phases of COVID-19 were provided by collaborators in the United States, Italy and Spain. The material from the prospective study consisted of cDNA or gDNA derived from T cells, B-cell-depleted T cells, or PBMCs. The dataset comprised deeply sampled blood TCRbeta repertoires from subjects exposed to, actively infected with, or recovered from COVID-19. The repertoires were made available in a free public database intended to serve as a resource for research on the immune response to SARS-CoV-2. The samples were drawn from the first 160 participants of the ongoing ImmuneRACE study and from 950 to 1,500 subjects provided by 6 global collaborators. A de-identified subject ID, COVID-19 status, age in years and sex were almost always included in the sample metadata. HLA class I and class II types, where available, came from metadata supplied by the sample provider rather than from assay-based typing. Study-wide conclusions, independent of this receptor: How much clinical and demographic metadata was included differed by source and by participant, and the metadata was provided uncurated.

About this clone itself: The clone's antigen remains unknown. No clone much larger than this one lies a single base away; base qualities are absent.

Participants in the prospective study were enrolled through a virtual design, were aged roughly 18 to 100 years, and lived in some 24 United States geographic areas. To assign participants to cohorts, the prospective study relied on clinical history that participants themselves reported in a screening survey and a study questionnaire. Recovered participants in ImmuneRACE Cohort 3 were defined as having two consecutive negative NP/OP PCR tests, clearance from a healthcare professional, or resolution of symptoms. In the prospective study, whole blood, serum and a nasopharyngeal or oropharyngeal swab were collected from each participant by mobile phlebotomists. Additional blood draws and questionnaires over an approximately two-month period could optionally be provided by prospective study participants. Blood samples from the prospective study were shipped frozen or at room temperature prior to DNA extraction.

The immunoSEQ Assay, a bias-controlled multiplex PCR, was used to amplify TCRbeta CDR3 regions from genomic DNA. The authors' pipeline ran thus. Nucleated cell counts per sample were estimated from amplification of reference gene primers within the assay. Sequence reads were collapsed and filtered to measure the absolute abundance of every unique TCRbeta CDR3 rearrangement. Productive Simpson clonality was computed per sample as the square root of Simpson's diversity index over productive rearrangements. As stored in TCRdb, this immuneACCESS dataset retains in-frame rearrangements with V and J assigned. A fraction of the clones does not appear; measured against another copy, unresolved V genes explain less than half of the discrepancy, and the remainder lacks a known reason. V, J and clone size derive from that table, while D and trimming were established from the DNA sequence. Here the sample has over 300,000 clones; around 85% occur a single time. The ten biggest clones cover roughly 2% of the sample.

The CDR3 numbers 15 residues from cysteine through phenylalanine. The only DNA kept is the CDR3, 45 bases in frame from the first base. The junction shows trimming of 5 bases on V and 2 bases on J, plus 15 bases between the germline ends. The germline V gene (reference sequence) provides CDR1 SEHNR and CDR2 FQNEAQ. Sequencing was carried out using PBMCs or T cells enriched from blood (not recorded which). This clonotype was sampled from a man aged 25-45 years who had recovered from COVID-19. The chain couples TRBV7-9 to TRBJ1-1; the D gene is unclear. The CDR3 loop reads CASSPPPEFNTEAFF. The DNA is TGTGCCAGCAGCCCCCCCCCGGAGTTTAACACTGAAGCTTTCTTT. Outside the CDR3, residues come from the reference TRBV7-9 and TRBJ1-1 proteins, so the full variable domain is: DTGVSQNPRHKITKRGQNVTFRCDPISEHNRLYWYRQTLGQGPEFLTYFQNEAQLEKSRLLSDRFSAERPKGSFSTLEIQRTEQGDSAMYLCASSPPPEFNTEAFFGQGTRLTVV.